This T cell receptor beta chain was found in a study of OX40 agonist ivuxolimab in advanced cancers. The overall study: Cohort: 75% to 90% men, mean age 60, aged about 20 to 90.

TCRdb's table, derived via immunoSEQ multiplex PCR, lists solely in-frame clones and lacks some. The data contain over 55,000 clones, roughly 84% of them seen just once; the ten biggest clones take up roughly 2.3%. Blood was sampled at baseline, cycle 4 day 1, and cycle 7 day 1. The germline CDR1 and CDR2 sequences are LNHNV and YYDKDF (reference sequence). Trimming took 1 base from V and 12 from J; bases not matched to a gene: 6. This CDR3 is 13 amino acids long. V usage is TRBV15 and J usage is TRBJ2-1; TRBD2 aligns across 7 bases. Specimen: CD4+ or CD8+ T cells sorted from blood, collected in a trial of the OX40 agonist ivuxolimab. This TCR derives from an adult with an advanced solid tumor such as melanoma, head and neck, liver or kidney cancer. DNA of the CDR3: TGTGCCACCAGCAGAGGCGGTGAGCGGGGGCAGTTCTTC. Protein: CATSRGGERGQFF.